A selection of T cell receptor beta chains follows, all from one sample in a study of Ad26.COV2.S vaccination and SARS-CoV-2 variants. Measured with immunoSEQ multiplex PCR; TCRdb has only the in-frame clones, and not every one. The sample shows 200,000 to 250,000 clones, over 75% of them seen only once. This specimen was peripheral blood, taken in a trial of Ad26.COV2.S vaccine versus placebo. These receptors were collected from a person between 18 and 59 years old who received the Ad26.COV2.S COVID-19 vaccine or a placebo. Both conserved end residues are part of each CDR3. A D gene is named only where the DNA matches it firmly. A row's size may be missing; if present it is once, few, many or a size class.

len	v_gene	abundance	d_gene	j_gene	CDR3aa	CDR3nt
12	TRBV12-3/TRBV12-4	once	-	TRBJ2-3	CASSWTRDTQYF	TGTGCCAGCAGTTGGACTCGGGATACGCAGTATTTT
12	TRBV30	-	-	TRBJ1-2	CAWKRGVYGYTF	TGTGCCTGGAAGCGTGGCGTCTATGGCTACACCTTC
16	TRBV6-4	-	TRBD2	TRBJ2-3	CASSDSSGGATDTQYF	TGTGCCAGCAGTGACTCTAGCGGGGGGGCCACAGATACGCAGTATTTT
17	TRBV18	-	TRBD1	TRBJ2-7	CASSPGDRSRSENEQYF	TGTGCCAGCTCACCAGGGGACAGGTCAAGGTCTGAAAACGAGCAGTACTTC
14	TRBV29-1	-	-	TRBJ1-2	CSVAPGTAYYGYTF	TGCAGCGTTGCCCCCGGGACGGCATACTATGGCTACACCTTC
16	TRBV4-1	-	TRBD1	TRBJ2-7	CASSPPAGQGSYEQYF	TGCGCCAGCAGCCCGCCTGCCGGACAGGGATCCTACGAGCAGTACTTC
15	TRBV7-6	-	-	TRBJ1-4	CASSTAGTANEKLFF	TGTGCCAGCAGCACTGCCGGGACTGCTAATGAAAAACTGTTTTTT
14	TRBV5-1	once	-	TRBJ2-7	CASSLYKGNYEQYF	TGCGCCAGCAGCTTGTATAAGGGTAACTACGAGCAGTACTTC
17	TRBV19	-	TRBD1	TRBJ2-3	CASTALGQGAPADTQYF	TGTGCCAGTACGGCCCTGGGACAGGGGGCCCCCGCAGATACGCAGTATTTT
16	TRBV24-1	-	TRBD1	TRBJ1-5	CATNFLEQGCNQPQHF	TGTGCCACCAATTTTTTGGAACAGGGGTGCAATCAGCCCCAGCATTTT
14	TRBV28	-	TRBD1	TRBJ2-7	CASLDRTENYEQYF	TGTGCCAGCCTGGACAGGACAGAAAACTACGAGCAGTACTTC
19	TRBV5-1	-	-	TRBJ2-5	CASSSPRDRTRPRAETQYF	TGCGCCAGCAGCTCGCCCCGGGACCGGACGAGACCGCGAGCGGAGACCCAGTACTTC
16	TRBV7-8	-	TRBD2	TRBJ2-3	CASSLGVAGFTDTQYF	TGTGCCAGCAGCTTAGGGGTAGCGGGGTTCACAGATACGCAGTATTTT
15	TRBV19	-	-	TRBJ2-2	CASSIFGANTGELFF	TGTGCCAGTAGTATATTTGGCGCGAACACCGGGGAGCTGTTTTTT
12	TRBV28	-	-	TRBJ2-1	CASSLFRSEQFF	TGTGCCAGCAGTTTATTTAGGTCGGAGCAGTTCTTC
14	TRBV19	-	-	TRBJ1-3	CASSIRGPGNTIYF	TGTGCCAGTAGTATCAGGGGACCTGGAAACACCATATATTTT
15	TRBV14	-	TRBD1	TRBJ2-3	CASSYRGRLVDTQYF	TGTGCCAGCAGCTACAGGGGGCGCCTGGTAGATACGCAGTATTTT
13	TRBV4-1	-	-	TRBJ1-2	CASSQDGWEGLSF	TGCGCCAGCAGCCAAGATGGATGGGAAGGCCTTAGCTTC
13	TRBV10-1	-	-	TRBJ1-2	CASSRSANYGYTF	TGCGCCAGCAGTCGGTCAGCTAACTATGGCTACACCTTC
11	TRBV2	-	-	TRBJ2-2	CASSLTGELFF	TGTGCCAGCAGTCTCACCGGGGAGCTGTTTTTT
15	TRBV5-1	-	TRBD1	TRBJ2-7	CASSLEGQGPYEQYF	TGCGCCAGCAGCTTGGAGGGACAGGGGCCCTACGAGCAGTACTTC
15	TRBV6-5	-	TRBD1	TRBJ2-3	CACSPDRGPTDTQYF	TGTGCCTGTTCCCCGGACAGGGGGCCCACAGATACGCAGTATTTT
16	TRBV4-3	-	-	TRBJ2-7	CASSQDVENGPYEQYF	TGCGCCAGCAGCCAAGATGTAGAGAACGGTCCCTACGAGCAGTACTTC
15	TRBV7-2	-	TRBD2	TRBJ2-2	CASSLKTSGTGELFF	TGTGCCAGCAGCTTGAAGACTAGCGGGACCGGGGAGCTGTTTTTT
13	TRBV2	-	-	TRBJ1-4	CASSGARDEKLFF	TGTGCCAGCAGTGGAGCGCGGGATGAAAAACTGTTTTTT
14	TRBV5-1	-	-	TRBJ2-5	CASSLDPTGETQYF	TGCGCCAGCAGCTTGGATCCCACCGGAGAGACCCAGTACTTC
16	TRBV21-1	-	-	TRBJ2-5	CASSKDQGPGGVGQYF	TGTGCCAGCAGCAAAGATCAGGGACCGGGGGGCGTGGGCCAGTACTTC
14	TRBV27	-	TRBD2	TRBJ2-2	CASTSGTYTGELFF	TGTGCCAGCACGAGCGGGACGTACACCGGGGAGCTGTTTTTT
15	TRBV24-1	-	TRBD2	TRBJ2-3	CATSDFSGGEDTQYF	TGTGCCACCAGTGATTTCAGCGGGGGCGAAGATACGCAGTATTTT
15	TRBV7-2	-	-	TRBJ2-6	CASHRGRSGANVLTF	TGTGCCAGCCACCGGGGGAGGTCCGGGGCCAACGTCCTGACTTTC
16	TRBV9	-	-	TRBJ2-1	CASSVYRVQKSNEQFF	TGTGCCAGCAGCGTGTATAGGGTCCAAAAATCCAATGAGCAGTTCTTC
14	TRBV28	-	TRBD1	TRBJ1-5	CASTGGDRGQPQHF	TGTGCCAGCACTGGGGGGGACAGGGGTCAGCCCCAGCATTTT
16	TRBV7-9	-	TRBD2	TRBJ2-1	CASSLPGGGSYNEQFF	TGTGCCAGCAGCTTACCCGGGGGGGGATCCTACAATGAGCAGTTCTTC
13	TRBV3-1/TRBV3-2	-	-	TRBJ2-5	CASRQELQETQYF	TGTGCCAGTCGACAGGAACTCCAAGAGACCCAGTACTTC
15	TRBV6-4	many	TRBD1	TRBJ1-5	CASSPQGGSNQPQHF	TGTGCCAGCAGCCCGCAGGGGGGTAGCAATCAGCCCCAGCATTTT
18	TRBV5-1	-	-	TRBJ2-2	CASSLSHNTLIRTGELFF	TGCGCCAGCAGCTTGTCCCACAATACCTTGATTAGAACCGGGGAGCTGTTTTTT
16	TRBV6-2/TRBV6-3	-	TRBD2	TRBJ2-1	CASSRATAGGQNEQFF	TGTGCCAGCAGCCGGGCGACAGCGGGGGGGCAGAATGAGCAGTTCTTC
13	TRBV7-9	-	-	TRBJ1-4	CASSLDREEKLFF	TGTGCCAGCAGCTTGGACCGGGAGGAAAAACTGTTTTTT
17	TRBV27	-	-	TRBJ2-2	CASTNRVVVGVAGELFF	TGTGCCAGCACCAATCGGGTGGTTGTGGGAGTCGCCGGGGAGCTGTTTTTT
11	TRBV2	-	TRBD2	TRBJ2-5	CASGEGETQYF	TGTGCCAGCGGGGAGGGGGAGACCCAGTACTTC
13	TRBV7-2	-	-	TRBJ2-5	CASSPTGYETQYF	TGTGCCAGCAGCCCTACAGGGTACGAGACCCAGTACTTC
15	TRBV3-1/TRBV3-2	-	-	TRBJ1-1	CASSQGVSLGTEAFF	TGTGCCAGCAGCCAGGGAGTCTCCCTCGGCACTGAAGCTTTCTTT
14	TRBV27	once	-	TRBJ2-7	CASSLSAARYEQYF	TGTGCCAGCAGTTTATCCGCAGCAAGGTACGAGCAGTACTTC
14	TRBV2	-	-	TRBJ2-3	CASSAGGTSDTQYF	TGTGCCAGCAGTGCCGGGGGCACATCAGATACGCAGTATTTT
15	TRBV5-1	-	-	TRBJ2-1	CASSPTGNVWHEQFF	TGCGCCAGCAGCCCCACAGGGAATGTATGGCATGAGCAGTTCTTC
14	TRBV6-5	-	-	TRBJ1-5	CASRRANSNQPQHF	TGTGCCAGCAGGAGGGCGAATAGCAATCAGCCCCAGCATTTT
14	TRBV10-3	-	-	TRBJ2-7	CAISGGDSPYEQYF	TGTGCCATCAGTGGCGGGGACAGTCCCTACGAGCAGTACTTC
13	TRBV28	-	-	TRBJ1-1	CASRRTRNTEAFF	TGTGCCAGCAGAAGGACAAGGAACACTGAAGCTTTCTTT
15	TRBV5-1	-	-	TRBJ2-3	CASSLGGVSTDTQYF	TGCGCCAGCAGCTTGGGGGGTGTTAGCACAGATACGCAGTATTTT
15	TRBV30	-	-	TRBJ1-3	CAWSDGAFSGNTIYF	TGTGCCTGGAGTGACGGGGCCTTCTCTGGAAACACCATATATTTT
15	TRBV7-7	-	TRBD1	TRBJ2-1	CASSPRGTGLSEQFF	TGTGCTAGCAGCCCCCGCGGGACAGGACTTAGTGAGCAGTTCTTC
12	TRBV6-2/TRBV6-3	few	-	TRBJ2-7	CASSDGSYEQYF	TGTGCCAGCAGCGATGGCTCCTACGAGCAGTACTTC
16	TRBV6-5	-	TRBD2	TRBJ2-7	CASSSSGTSGLYEQYF	TGTGCCAGCAGTTCCTCCGGGACTAGCGGATTATACGAGCAGTACTTC